This T cell receptor (beta chain) was observed in a study of graft-versus-host responses after intestinal transplantation. Turning to the study itself: Anti-thymocyte globulin induction preceded about three years of tacrolimus and steroid maintenance in all recipients.

The repertoire was sequenced with immunoSEQ multiplex PCR; TCRdb's copy has only in-frame clones and lacks some. The sample yields around 97,000 clones, 93% seen once. The germline V and J ends were trimmed by 1 base and 1 base, with 13 bases remaining between them. The CDR3 covers 16 residues. Germline-derived CDR1 and CDR2 are SGHDN and FVKESK. Concerning this clone itself: As yet, its antigen is unknown.

The source of this sequence is a human donor who received an intestinal transplant. The chain links TRBV14 to TRBJ1-1; maybe TRBD1 (5 bases). The input for sequencing was unstimulated CD8+ T cells sorted from spleen or lymph node cells, taken before intestinal transplant. The CDR3 here is CASSQVRGEGNTEAFF. For the CDR3, the DNA is TGTGCCAGCAGCCAAGTGAGGGGTGAGGGGAACACTGAAGCTTTCTTT.